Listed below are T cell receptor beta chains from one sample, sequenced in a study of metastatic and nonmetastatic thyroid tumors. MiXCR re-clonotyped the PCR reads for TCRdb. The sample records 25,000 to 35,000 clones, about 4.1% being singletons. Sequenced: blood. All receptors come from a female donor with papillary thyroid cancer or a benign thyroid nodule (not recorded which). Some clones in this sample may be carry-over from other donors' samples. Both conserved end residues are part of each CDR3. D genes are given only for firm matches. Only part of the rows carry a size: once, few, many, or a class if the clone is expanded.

CDR3: CASSPPGQGALNEQFF
DNA: TGTGCCAGCTCACCCCCGGGACAGGGGGCACTTAATGAGCAGTTCTTC
size: many
V: TRBV18
D: TRBD1
J: TRBJ2-1

CDR3: CSARETSRSIYEQYF
DNA: TGCAGTGCTAGAGAAACAAGCAGGAGTATCTACGAGCAGTACTTC
size: few
V: TRBV20-1
D: .
J: TRBJ2-7

CDR3: CASSQAERGRETQYF
DNA: TGTGCCAGCAGCCAAGCAGAGCGGGGTCGGGAGACCCAGTACTTC
size: many
V: TRBV3-1
D: TRBD2
J: TRBJ2-5

CDR3: CASSYDRGHSPLHF
DNA: TGCGCCAGCAGCTACGACAGGGGCCATTCACCCCTCCACTTT
size: .
V: TRBV5-1
D: TRBD1
J: TRBJ1-6

CDR3: CSARAGQGTYEQYF
DNA: TGCAGTGCTAGAGCGGGACAGGGTACCTACGAGCAGTACTTC
size: few
V: TRBV20-1
D: TRBD1
J: TRBJ2-7

CDR3: CASSRECADTQYF
DNA: TGTGCCAGCAGTCGCGAGTGTGCAGATACGCAGTATTTT
size: few
V: TRBV11-2
D: .
J: TRBJ2-3

CDR3: CASSLDQGSYEQYF
DNA: TGTGCCAGCAGCTTAGATCAAGGATCCTACGAGCAGTACTTC
size: .
V: TRBV7-2
D: .
J: TRBJ2-7

CDR3: CASSKLAGVPTDTQYF
DNA: TGTGCCAGCAGTAAACTAGCGGGAGTCCCCACAGATACGCAGTATTTT
size: many
V: TRBV2
D: TRBD2
J: TRBJ2-3

CDR3: CSATDIGKHNEQSF
DNA: TGCAGTGCCACAGACATTGGTAAACACAATGAGCAGTCCTTC
size: .
V: TRBV20-1
D: .
J: TRBJ2-1

CDR3: CASSPQSSYNEQFF
DNA: TGTGCCAGCAGCCCCCAAAGCTCCTACAATGAGCAGTTCTTC
size: .
V: TRBV7-2
D: .
J: TRBJ2-1

CDR3: CVRSVTDTQYF
DNA: TGTGTCAGAAGCGTCACAGATACGCAGTATTTT
size: .
V: TRBV6-2/TRBV6-3
D: .
J: TRBJ2-3

CDR3: CATQEQAAEAFF
DNA: TGTGCCACCCAGGAGCAGGCGGCTGAAGCTTTCTTT
size: .
V: TRBV2
D: .
J: TRBJ1-1

CDR3: CASRDNVAGGPSQYF
DNA: TGTGCCAGCAGGGACAATGTAGCGGGAGGCCCGTCGCAGTATTTT
size: .
V: TRBV6-2/TRBV6-3
D: TRBD2
J: TRBJ2-3

CDR3: CSASLGPQDTQYF
DNA: TGCAGTGCTAGTCTGGGACCACAAGATACGCAGTATTTT
size: many
V: TRBV20-1
D: .
J: TRBJ2-3

CDR3: CVSSSSGSDDEQYF
DNA: TGTGTCAGCAGTTCAAGCGGGAGTGACGACGAGCAGTACTTC
size: few
V: TRBV6-9
D: TRBD2
J: TRBJ2-7

CDR3: CASSQVKGTGVYGCTF
DNA: TGTGCCAGCAGCCAAGTAAAGGGGACAGGGGTCTATGGCTGCACCTTC
size: few
V: TRBV6-1
D: TRBD1
J: TRBJ1-2

CDR3: CSLTGTSLRSEQFF
DNA: TGCAGCCTAACTGGGACTAGCCTTCGGAGTGAGCAGTTCTTC
size: .
V: TRBV29-1
D: TRBD2
J: TRBJ2-1

CDR3: CASSVAHRMNTEAFF
DNA: TGTGCCAGCAGCGTAGCTCACAGAATGAACACTGAAGCTTTCTTT
size: many
V: TRBV9
D: .
J: TRBJ1-1

CDR3: CASSPGTTFIYEQYF
DNA: TGTGCCAGCAGCCCCGGGACAACCTTTATCTACGAGCAGTATTTT
size: .
V: TRBV9
D: .
J: TRBJ2-3

CDR3: CASTSGTGRYEQYF
DNA: TGTGCCAGCACCTCCGGGACAGGGCGGTACGAGCAGTACTTC
size: many
V: TRBV5-6
D: TRBD1
J: TRBJ2-7

CDR3: CASSPGTGGRSEKLFF
DNA: TGCGCCAGCAGCCCGGGGACAGGGGGAAGGTCTGAAAAACTGTTTTTT
size: .
V: TRBV5-1
D: TRBD1
J: TRBJ1-4

CDR3: CASSSIAGEDADTQYF
DNA: TGTGCCAGCAGTTCGATAGCGGGAGAGGATGCAGATACGCAGTATTTT
size: few
V: TRBV28
D: TRBD2
J: TRBJ2-3

CDR3: CSARDVFNNEKLFF
DNA: TGCAGTGCTAGAGACGTCTTCAATAATGAAAAACTGTTTTTT
size: many
V: TRBV20-1
D: .
J: TRBJ1-4

CDR3: CASSRDRGDEQYF
DNA: TGTGCCAGCAGCCGGGACAGGGGGGACGAGCAGTACTTC
size: .
V: TRBV12-3/TRBV12-4
D: TRBD1
J: TRBJ2-7

CDR3: CASSVEGHPRDLGYTF
DNA: TGTGCCAGCAGCGTAGAGGGACACCCCCGGGATCTTGGCTACACCTTC
size: .
V: TRBV9
D: .
J: TRBJ1-2

CDR3: CASSPRHLAKNIQYF
DNA: TGTGCCAGCAGCCCGAGACACCTAGCCAAAAACATTCAGTACTTC
size: many
V: TRBV11-3
D: .
J: TRBJ2-4

CDR3: CASSLDRGYYEQYF
DNA: TGCGCCAGCAGCTTGGACAGGGGATATTACGAGCAGTACTTC
size: few
V: TRBV5-1
D: TRBD1
J: TRBJ2-7

CDR3: CASSQDLQGTQYF
DNA: TGTGCCAGCAGCCAAGATCTCCAGGGGACCCAGTACTTC
size: many
V: TRBV14
D: .
J: TRBJ2-5

CDR3: CASRAEEGTPHF
DNA: TGTGCCAGCAGGGCTGAAGAGGGGACACCTCACTTC
size: few
V: TRBV28
D: .
J: TRBJ2-5

CDR3: CASSTHSGSPYEQYF
DNA: TGTGCCAGCAGCACCCATAGCGGGAGCCCCTACGAGCAGTACTTC
size: .
V: TRBV7-3
D: TRBD2
J: TRBJ2-7

CDR3: CASGYGVAKNIQYF
DNA: TGCGCCAGCGGCTACGGGGTAGCCAAAAACATTCAGTACTTC
size: .
V: TRBV5-1
D: .
J: TRBJ2-4

CDR3: CASKLNSGNTIYF
DNA: TGTGCCAGCAAGCTAAACTCTGGAAACACCATATATTTT
size: few
V: TRBV6-2/TRBV6-3
D: .
J: TRBJ1-3

CDR3: CASSVDGRVNTGELFF
DNA: TGTGCCAGCAGCGTAGATGGGAGGGTGAACACCGGGGAGCTGTTTTTT
size: many
V: TRBV9
D: TRBD2
J: TRBJ2-2

CDR3: CASSPGQGNSPLHF
DNA: TGTGCCAGCTCACCGGGACAGGGTAATTCACCCCTCCACTTT
size: many
V: TRBV18
D: TRBD1
J: TRBJ1-6

CDR3: CASSIDGTVTYNEQFF
DNA: TGTGCAAGTAGTATAGATGGGACAGTCACCTACAATGAGCAGTTCTTC
size: few
V: TRBV19
D: TRBD1
J: TRBJ2-1

CDR3: CASSQRSYKQYF
DNA: TGTGCCAGCAGCCAACGCTCCTACAAGCAGTACTTC
size: many
V: TRBV3-1
D: .
J: TRBJ2-7

CDR3: CASSFNSNQPQHF
DNA: TGTGCCAGCAGTTTCAATAGCAATCAGCCCCAGCATTTT
size: medium-sized
V: TRBV12-3/TRBV12-4
D: .
J: TRBJ1-5

CDR3: CASSNRVSYEQYF
DNA: TGTGCCAGCAGTAATCGGGTCTCCTACGAGCAGTACTTC
size: .
V: TRBV6-2/TRBV6-3
D: .
J: TRBJ2-7

CDR3: CASSYPLGTIGKYEQFF
DNA: TGTGCCAGCAGTTACCCCCTAGGGACTATCGGGAAATATGAGCAGTTCTTC
size: few
V: TRBV6-5
D: TRBD2
J: TRBJ2-1

CDR3: CAITPRDRPMHGYTF
DNA: TGTGCCATTACCCCCCGGGACAGACCTATGCATGGCTACACCTTC
size: few
V: TRBV28
D: TRBD1
J: TRBJ1-2

CDR3: CASSLVGSGANVLTF
DNA: TGTGCCAGCAGTTTAGTGGGGTCCGGGGCCAACGTCCTGACTTTC
size: .
V: TRBV28
D: .
J: TRBJ2-6

CDR3: CASSPQETTNEKLFF
DNA: TGTGCCAGCAGCCCACAGGAAACAACTAATGAAAAACTGTTTTTT
size: many
V: TRBV7-8
D: .
J: TRBJ1-4

CDR3: CASSSTRISYNEQFF
DNA: TGTGCCAGCAGTTCCACTAGGATCTCCTACAATGAGCAGTTCTTC
size: many
V: TRBV28
D: .
J: TRBJ2-1

CDR3: CASSLVSDAAYEHYF
DNA: TGCGCCAGCAGCTTGGTCTCGGACGCTGCCTACGAGCATTACTTC
size: few
V: TRBV5-1
D: .
J: TRBJ2-7

CDR3: CASSWAGVGQETQYF
DNA: TGTGCCAGCAGTTGGGCGGGAGTGGGCCAAGAGACCCAGTACTTC
size: many
V: TRBV7-9
D: TRBD2
J: TRBJ2-5

CDR3: CASSLDRLSSYEQYF
DNA: TGTGCCAGCAGCTTAGATAGGCTTAGCTCCTACGAGCAGTACTTC
size: many
V: TRBV7-2
D: .
J: TRBJ2-7

CDR3: CASSQGVAGTGTDTQYF
DNA: TGTGCCAGCAGCCAAGGGGTGGCCGGAACGGGCACAGATACGCAGTATTTT
size: .
V: TRBV3-1
D: .
J: TRBJ2-3

CDR3: CASNSRGLYGYTF
DNA: TGTGCCAGCAATAGCAGGGGGCTCTATGGCTACACCTTC
size: few
V: TRBV2
D: TRBD1
J: TRBJ1-2

CDR3: CASSLASGQGNQPQHF
DNA: TGTGCCAGCAGCTTAGCGAGCGGACAGGGCAATCAGCCCCAGCATTTT
size: few
V: TRBV7-2
D: TRBD1
J: TRBJ1-5

CDR3: CASSSRSSTDTQYF
DNA: TGTGCCAGCAGTAGCCGGTCTAGCACAGATACGCAGTATTTT
size: many
V: TRBV27
D: .
J: TRBJ2-3

CDR3: CASSRLAGGETQYF
DNA: TGTGCCAGCAGCCGACTAGCGGGAGGAGAGACCCAGTACTTC
size: many
V: TRBV3-1
D: TRBD2
J: TRBJ2-5

CDR3: CASSFETSGGETQYF
DNA: TGTGCCAGCAGCTTCGAGACGTCGGGCGGGGAGACCCAGTACTTC
size: many
V: TRBV11-2
D: .
J: TRBJ2-5

CDR3: CASSPALAGDVAGELFF
DNA: TGTGCCAGCAGCCCCGCACTAGCGGGAGACGTGGCCGGGGAGCTGTTTTTT
size: .
V: TRBV6-4
D: TRBD2
J: TRBJ2-2

CDR3: CASSPRRSGELFF
DNA: TGTGCCAGCAGTCCAAGAAGGTCCGGGGAGCTGTTTTTT
size: many
V: TRBV12-3/TRBV12-4
D: .
J: TRBJ2-2

CDR3: CATSMDPNYGYTF
DNA: TGTGCCACCAGCATGGACCCTAACTATGGCTACACCTTC
size: medium-sized
V: TRBV15
D: .
J: TRBJ1-2